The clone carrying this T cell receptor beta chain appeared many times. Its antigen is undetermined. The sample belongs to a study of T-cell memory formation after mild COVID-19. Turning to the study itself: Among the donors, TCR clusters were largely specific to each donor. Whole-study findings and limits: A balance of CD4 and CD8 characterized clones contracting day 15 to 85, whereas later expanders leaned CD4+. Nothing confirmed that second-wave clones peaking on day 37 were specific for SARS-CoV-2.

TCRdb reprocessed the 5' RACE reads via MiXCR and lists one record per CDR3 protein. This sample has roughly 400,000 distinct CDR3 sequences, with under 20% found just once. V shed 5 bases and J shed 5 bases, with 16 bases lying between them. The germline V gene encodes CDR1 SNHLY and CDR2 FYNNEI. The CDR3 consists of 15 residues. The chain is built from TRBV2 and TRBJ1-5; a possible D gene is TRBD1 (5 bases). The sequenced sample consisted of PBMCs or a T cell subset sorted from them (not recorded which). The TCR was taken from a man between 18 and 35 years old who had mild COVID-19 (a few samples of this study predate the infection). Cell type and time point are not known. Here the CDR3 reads CASSYSVGDYQPQHF. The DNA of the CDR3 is TGTGCCAGCAGTTACTCTGTCGGGGACTATCAGCCCCAGCATTTT.